These 20 T cell receptor beta chains came from one sample sequenced in a study of blood T cell repertoires in COVID-19. The assay was immunoSEQ multiplex PCR, and TCRdb's table has in-frame clones only and misses some. The sample includes 150,000 to 160,000 clones, 80% to 90% seen only once; the top ten take around 14%. The sample taken for sequencing was peripheral blood. Receptor source: a woman in her thirties or forties with acute or convalescent COVID-19.

This clone appeared a single time. The genes are TRBV9 and TRBJ1-4; D possibly corresponds to TRBD1 (5 bases). The CDR3 spans 17 residues. V lost 0 bases to trimming and J lost 8 bases, with 20 bases between them. The germline CDR1 and CDR2 sequences are SGDLS and YYNGEE. CDR3 DNA sequence: TGTGCCAGCAGCGTAGCTACGGGTGGGGGGGATAGAGAAAAACTGTTTTTT. It is translated as CASSVATGGGDREKLFF. Filled out from reference TRBV9 and TRBJ1-4, the complete variable domain reads DSGVTQTPKHLITATGQRVTLRCSPRSGDLSVYWYQQSLDQGLQFLIQYYNGEERAKGNILERFSAQQFPDLHSELNLSSLELGDSALYFCASSVATGGGDREKLFFGSGTQLSVL.

The chain is built from TRBV3-1 (or the pseudogene TRBV3-2) and TRBJ2-3; TRBD1 agrees at 7 bases. The junction had 7 bases not matched to a gene; V was cut back by 0 bases and J by 1 base. Germline V CDR1 and CDR2: LGHDT, YNNKEL (reference sequence). The length of the CDR3 is 17 residues. The CDR3 protein is CASSQEDRPNRTDTQYF. CDR3 in DNA: TGTGCCAGCAGCCAAGAGGACAGGCCGAACCGCACAGATACGCAGTATTTT.

The chain recombines TRBV4-1 with TRBJ2-5, with TRBD1 matching 7 bases. The junction had 7 bases not matched to a gene; V was cut back by 2 bases and J by 4 bases. Germline V gene data show CDR1 as MGHRA and CDR2 as YSYEKL. This CDR3 has 15 amino acids. The CDR3 region is CASSQMTGTPETQYF. DNA of the CDR3: TGCGCCAGCAGCCAAATGACAGGGACCCCAGAGACCCAGTACTTC.

Of note for this clone: Distinct nucleotide sequences in the sample also encode this CDR3. The gene calls are TRBV7-3 and TRBJ2-3; a weak D match, TRBD2 (6 bases). Germline V gene lookup returns CDR1 SGHTA and CDR2 FQGTGA. The CDR3 contains 14 residues. Trimming took off 5 bases at V and 0 bases at J, with 9 bases between the two ends. DNA of the CDR3: TGTGCCAGCAGCCTCGGGACTAGCACAGATACGCAGTATTTT. This gives the protein CASSLGTSTDTQYF. The entire variable domain, with the rest obtained from reference TRBV7-3 and TRBJ2-3, is as follows: GAGVSQTPSNKVTEKGKYVELRCDPISGHTALYWYRQSLGQGPEFLIYFQGTGAADDSGLPNDRFFAVRPEGSVSTLKIQRTERGDSAVYLCASSLGTSTDTQYFGPGTRLTVL.

The table lists this clone with a count of one. The V and J genes are TRBV27 and TRBJ2-7; 7 bases line up with TRBD2. The length of the CDR3 is 16 residues. Unmatched junction bases numbered 10, after V lost 3 bases and J lost 2 bases. CDR1 and CDR2 (germline): MNHEY, SMNVEV (reference sequence). The CDR3 spells CASSLGGLPSTYEQYF. The CDR3, as DNA: TGTGCCAGCAGTTTGGGGGGGTTACCATCCACCTACGAGCAGTACTTC.

The genes are TRBV27 and TRBJ1-6; 10 bases are shared with TRBD1. The CDR3 is made up of 16 amino acids. The germline gives CDR1 MNHEY, CDR2 SMNVEV (reference sequence). Germline trimming cut 2 bases from V and 7 bases from J; bases unmatched to any gene: 5. CDR3 DNA: TGTGCCAGCAGTTTACTCCCGGGACAGGGGAATTCACCCCTCCACTTT. Translating gives CASSLLPGQGNSPLHF.

The chain joins TRBV6-5 to TRBJ1-2; 9 bases are shared with TRBD1. J lost 1 base, V lost 7 bases, and 7 bases had no gene match. Germline CDR1 is MNHEY and CDR2 is SVGAGI. The CDR3 has 15 residues. DNA for the CDR3: TGTGCCAGCATTCAAGGGACAGGGAATAACTATGGCTACACCTTC. Translation: CASIQGTGNNYGYTF.

The V call is TRBV19, the J call TRBJ2-3; 8 bases align to TRBD2. This CDR3 has 14 residues. CDR1 is LNHDA and CDR2 is SQIVND in the germline V gene (reference sequence). The junction had 8 bases not matched to a gene; V was cut back by 6 bases and J by 6 bases. CDR3 bases: TGTGCCAGTAGCACAATAGCGGGGACCGATACGCAGTATTTT. It is translated as CASSTIAGTDTQYF.

V usage is TRBV29-1 and J usage is TRBJ1-1; weak D call: TRBD1 (6 bases). The CDR3 is 15 residues long. Germline V gene sequence: CDR1 SQVTM, CDR2 ANQGSEA. V shed 4 bases and J shed 4 bases, with 19 bases lying between them. The CDR3 DNA is TGCAGCGTTGCTTCGGGGGGCACAGGTATCACTGAAGCTTTCTTT. Residues: CSVASGGTGITEAFF.

The chain links TRBV5-1 to TRBJ2-2, with D uncertain. V was pared by 0 bases and J by 0 bases, with 9 bases between. The CDR3 extends over 16 amino acids. Germline loops: CDR1 SGHRS, CDR2 YFSETQ. CDR3 protein: CASSLDPGANTGELFF. The CDR3 DNA reads as TGCGCCAGCAGCTTGGACCCAGGCGCGAACACCGGGGAGCTGTTTTTT.

This rearrangement joins TRBV7-3 to TRBJ2-1, with 15 bases that match TRBD2. The V gene's germline CDR1 is SGHTA and CDR2 FQGTGA. The CDR3 contains 15 residues. The ends lost 4 bases at V and 6 bases at J; junction bases unmatched: 1. The CDR3 region is CASSWGLAGGNEQFF. The DNA for the CDR3 is TGTGCCAGCAGCTGGGGACTAGCGGGGGGCAATGAGCAGTTCTTC.

The chain links TRBV9 to TRBJ1-4, with TRBD1 as a possible D gene (6 bases). In germline, CDR1 is SGDLS, CDR2 YYNGEE. This CDR3 contains 14 residues. V gave up 4 bases and J gave up 8 bases, with 15 bases separating them. The CDR3 loop is CASSSQGRGEKLFF. The CDR3 region has the DNA TGTGCCAGCAGCTCACAGGGAAGGGGAGAAAAACTGTTTTTT.

The chain couples TRBV2 to TRBJ2-7; unclear D gene. The germline V gene has CDR1 SNHLY and CDR2 FYNNEI. The CDR3 runs to 13 residues. Between the trimmed V and J ends, which lost 5 bases and 4 bases, there was a span of 12 bases. The CDR3 is CASSNQVGYEQYF. The DNA of the CDR3 is TGTGCCAGCAGTAATCAGGTTGGGTACGAGCAGTACTTC.

The chain employs TRBV30 and TRBJ1-2; a possible D gene is TRBD1 (5 bases). Germline V gene data show CDR1 as GTSNPN and CDR2 as SVGIG (reference sequence). V lost 4 bases and J lost 8, with 23 bases in between. There are 15 residues in the CDR3. The DNA for the CDR3 is TGTGCCTGGAATGAAGGGACTTCGGGGCGGTCGGGCTACACCTTC. It is translated as CAWNEGTSGRSGYTF. Filled out from reference TRBV30 and TRBJ1-2, the complete variable domain reads SQTIHQWPATLVQPVGSPLSLECTVEGTSNPNLYWYRQAAGRGLQLLFYSVGIGQISSEVPQNLSASRPQDRQFILSSKKLLLSDSGFYLCAWNEGTSGRSGYTFGSGTRLTVV.

The chain uses TRBV7-2 and TRBJ1-5; TRBD1 matches at 7 bases. Per the germline V gene, CDR1 is SGHTA and CDR2 is FQGNSA. The CDR3 totals 16 residues. The V segment lost 1 base and the J segment 4 bases; nucleotides outside the gene matches: 7. The CDR3 sequence: CASSLGIGGNNQPQHF. The DNA of the CDR3 is TGTGCCAGCAGCTTAGGTATAGGGGGCAATAATCAGCCCCAGCATTTT.

This clone was picked up one time. This chain joins TRBV9 and TRBJ1-1; TRBD1 aligns across 9 bases. The germline CDR1 and CDR2 sequences are SGDLS and YYNGEE. V shed 4 bases, J shed 4 bases, and the junction held 17 bases outside the gene matches. The CDR3 has 18 residues. The CDR3 region has the DNA TGTGCCAGCAGCATGAGGGGACAGGGACAGGGAGGAATCACTGAAGCTTTCTTT. Protein product: CASSMRGQGQGGITEAFF.

V and J are TRBV10-2 and TRBJ1-2; maybe TRBD1 (5 bases). The V and J ends lost 2 bases and 1 base respectively, with 14 bases between them. The germline gives CDR1 WSHSY, CDR2 SAAADI. The CDR3 is made up of 16 amino acids. The DNA for the CDR3 is TGCGCCAGCAGTGAGGTGGCGGGGGGGATTAACTATGGCTACACCTTC. Translating it yields CASSEVAGGINYGYTF.

The rearrangement links TRBV4-1 to TRBJ1-4; D is perhaps TRBD1 (5 bases). The germline CDR1 and CDR2 sequences are MGHRA and YSYEKL. This CDR3 is 15 amino acids long. V lost 0 bases to trimming and J lost 12 bases, with 17 bases between them. CDR3 sequence (DNA): TGCGCCAGCAGCCAAGATTCCAGGGTTAGGGAGGAACTGTTTTTT. It is translated as CASSQDSRVREELFF.

V gene TRBV5-1 combines with J gene TRBJ2-5; D is unclear. There are 13 residues in the CDR3. Germline V gene data show CDR1 as SGHRS and CDR2 as YFSETQ. V lost 3 bases and J lost 4, with 10 bases in between. The CDR3 region has the DNA TGCGCCAGCAGCTCTTTAAACTCAGAGACCCAGTACTTC. Its protein is CASSSLNSETQYF.

This chain connects TRBV3-1 (or the pseudogene TRBV3-2) to TRBJ1-4; D may be TRBD1 (5 bases). The CDR3 is 13 residues long. Trimming stripped 4 bases from V and 8 bases from J, with 11 bases between. Looked up from germline, CDR1 is LGHDT and CDR2 is YNNKEL (reference sequence). Here the CDR3 DNA reads TGTGCCAGCAGCCGGCAGGGCCTAGAAAAACTGTTTTTT. It codes for CASSRQGLEKLFF.